This T cell receptor (beta chain) was sequenced during a study of blood T cell repertoires in COVID-19. About the research overall: Acute and convalescent COVID-19 samples came from the United States, Italy and Spain.

This CDR3 has 11 residues. The V gene lost 3 bases and the J gene lost 4 bases, with 2 bases spanning the gap. TCRdb's copy holds only in-frame clones and misses some; the assay was immunoSEQ multiplex PCR. There are tens of thousands of clones in the sample; around 88% occur only once, and about 7% lies in the top ten. The chain joins TRBV12-3 or TRBV12-4 to TRBJ2-3; D gene unclear. The sequence derives from an elderly woman with acute or convalescent COVID-19. Sequenced material: peripheral blood. This CDR3 reads CASSFADTQYF. In DNA, the CDR3 is TGTGCCAGCAGTTTCGCAGATACGCAGTATTTT.